The 23 T cell receptor beta chains listed next were all sequenced from one sample in a study of blood T cell repertoires in COVID-19. TCRdb's table, derived via immunoSEQ multiplex PCR, lists solely in-frame clones and lacks some. The table has about 390,000 clones, about 87% seen once. Sequencing was performed on PBMCs or T cells enriched from blood (not recorded which). These receptors were taken from a woman aged 45 to 65 who had recovered from COVID-19.

The chain links TRBV27 to TRBJ1-5; 8 bases align to TRBD1. From germline, CDR1 is MNHEY and CDR2 SMNVEV (reference sequence). V dropped 6 bases and J dropped 3; count of bases not matched to a gene: 7. The CDR3 extends over 15 amino acids. CDR3 coding DNA: TGTGCCAGCAGCGCACGGACAGGGTACAATCAGCCCCAGCATTTT. It yields the protein CASSARTGYNQPQHF.

This chain connects TRBV24-1 to TRBJ2-2; D not resolved. Germline-derived CDR1 and CDR2 are KGHDR and SFDVKD. CDR3 size: 12 residues. Trimming pared 8 bases from V and 6 bases from J, leaving 9 bases between. The CDR3 protein is CATKDQAGELFF. The CDR3 DNA reads as TGTGCCACCAAGGATCAGGCCGGGGAGCTGTTTTTT.

The rearrangement uses TRBV28 and TRBJ2-1; 12 positions agree with TRBD2. The junction had 5 bases not matched to a gene; V was cut back by 2 bases and J by 0 bases. The V gene's germline CDR1 is MDHEN and CDR2 SYDVKM. This CDR3 is 18 amino acids long. As DNA, the CDR3 is TGTGCCAGCAGTTTAGCCACTAGCGGGGGGCCCTCCTACAATGAGCAGTTCTTC. It translates to CASSLATSGGPSYNEQFF.

The chain combines TRBV30 with TRBJ1-5, with unresolved D. This CDR3 comprises 15 residues. V was trimmed by 0 bases and J by 0 bases, leaving 9 bases between them. In germline, CDR1 is GTSNPN, CDR2 SVGIG (reference sequence). CDR3 DNA sequence: TGTGCCTGGAGTGTAGCAAGCCATAGCAATCAGCCCCAGCATTTT. The encoded protein is CAWSVASHSNQPQHF.

This sequence joins TRBV7-8 and TRBJ1-1; 7 bases map to TRBD1. This CDR3 comprises 16 residues. J was trimmed by 0 bases and V by 2 bases; bases with no gene match: 6. Germline V CDR1 and CDR2: SGHVS, FQNEAQ. CDR3 sequence: CASSLRGRGVNTEAFF. For the CDR3, the DNA is TGTGCCAGCAGCTTAAGGGGCAGGGGGGTGAACACTGAAGCTTTCTTT.

The genes are TRBV2 and TRBJ2-2; a weak D match, TRBD2 (5 bases). CDR1 SNHLY and CDR2 FYNNEI come from the germline V gene. This CDR3 contains 14 residues. V was pared by 8 bases and J by 0 bases, with 10 bases between. For the CDR3, the DNA is TGTGCCAGCGGGTTGGGAGCGAACACCGGGGAGCTGTTTTTT. Protein sequence: CASGLGANTGELFF.

This clone appeared once. The rearrangement links TRBV2 to TRBJ1-1, with D perhaps TRBD1 (6 bases). The germline gives CDR1 SNHLY, CDR2 FYNNEI. V lost 6 bases and J 1 base, leaving 12 bases between the germline ends. The CDR3 loop spans 14 amino acids. CDR3 sequence reads: CASRAQGTNTEAFF. The CDR3 DNA follows: TGTGCCAGCAGAGCCCAGGGGACGAACACTGAAGCTTTCTTT. The full variable domain, in which reference TRBV2 and TRBJ1-1 provide the parts outside the CDR3, is EPEVTQTPSHQVTQMGQEVILRCVPISNHLYFYWYRQILGQKVEFLVSFYNNEISEKSEIFDDQFSVERPDGSNFTLKIRSTKLEDSAMYFCASRAQGTNTEAFFGQGTRLTVV.

This sequence joins TRBV5-6 and TRBJ2-2; 7 bases are shared with TRBD1. The junction had 0 bases not matched to a gene; V was cut back by 3 bases and J by 4 bases. Germline loops: CDR1 SGHDT, CDR2 YYEEEE. The CDR3 extends over 13 amino acids. CDR3 nucleotides: TGTGCCAGCAGCTGGACAGGCACCGGGGAGCTGTTTTTT. It translates to CASSWTGTGELFF.

The V and J genes are TRBV6-5 and TRBJ2-7; maybe TRBD1 (6 bases). This CDR3 contains 15 residues. Looked up from germline, CDR1 is MNHEY and CDR2 is SVGAGI. Trimming took 0 bases from V and 4 from J, leaving 13 bases between them. CDR3 loop: CASSYSVGQSYEQYF. For the CDR3, the DNA is TGTGCCAGCAGTTACTCTGTAGGACAGTCATACGAGCAGTACTTC.

This chain joins TRBV10-3 and TRBJ2-2; the match to TRBD1 covers 8 bases. Trimming removed 11 bases from V and 1 base from J; junction bases left unmatched: 15. Germline CDR1 is ENHRY and CDR2 is SYGVKD. The CDR3 contains 17 residues. The CDR3 loop reads CAGGGGVGTGNTGELFF. The DNA for the CDR3 is TGTGCCGGCGGCGGTGGAGTGGGGACAGGGAACACCGGGGAGCTGTTTTTT.

This chain uses TRBV6-2 or TRBV6-3 with TRBJ2-5; tentatively, D is TRBD2 (5 bases). Germline values: CDR1 MNHEY, CDR2 SVGEGT. Trimming cost V 2 bases and J 4 bases, with 11 bases left between them. This CDR3 is 14 amino acids long. The CDR3 loop reads CASSYGGLGETQYF. For the CDR3, the DNA is TGTGCCAGCAGTTACGGAGGCCTGGGAGAGACCCAGTACTTC.

V is TRBV30 and J is TRBJ2-3; 10 nucleotides align to TRBD2. Germline CDR1 reads GTSNPN; CDR2 reads SVGIG (reference sequence). V lost 1 base and J lost 7; bases outside the gene matches: 11. The length of the CDR3 is 16 residues. Here the CDR3 reads CAWSAALAGYRYTQYF. The CDR3 DNA is TGTGCCTGGAGTGCTGCACTAGCGGGGTACCGATATACGCAGTATTTT.

This clone was seen a handful of times. V gene TRBV7-9 combines with J gene TRBJ1-2; D is unresolved. CDR3 size: 11 residues. The ends were cut back, 1 base at V and 7 bases at J, with 4 bases in the middle. Germline CDR1 SEHNR, CDR2 FQNEAQ (reference sequence). DNA of the CDR3: TGTGCCAGCAGCTTAGTCGGTGGCTACACCTTC. This gives the protein CASSLVGGYTF. The full variable domain, completed using reference TRBV7-9 and TRBJ1-2, is DTGVSQNPRHKITKRGQNVTFRCDPISEHNRLYWYRQTLGQGPEFLTYFQNEAQLEKSRLLSDRFSAERPKGSFSTLEIQRTEQGDSAMYLCASSLVGGYTFGSGTRLTVV.

The genes are TRBV30 and TRBJ2-7; D is possibly TRBD1 (5 bases). CDR1 GTSNPN and CDR2 SVGIG come from the germline V gene (reference sequence). CDR3 size: 13 residues. V shed 0 bases and J shed 6 bases, with 12 bases lying between them. Here the CDR3 reads CAWSVMDTLEQYF. The CDR3 nucleotides read TGTGCCTGGAGTGTAATGGACACCCTCGAGCAGTACTTC.

There are a few counts of this clone. The V call is TRBV6-5, the J call TRBJ1-2; 7 bases agree with TRBD1. The CDR3 contains 12 residues. Looked up from germline, CDR1 is MNHEY and CDR2 is SVGAGI. J was trimmed by 5 bases and V by 6 bases; bases with no gene match: 3. Here the CDR3 reads CASRGQKYGYTF. For the CDR3, the DNA is TGTGCCAGCAGGGGACAGAAGTATGGCTACACCTTC.

The V gene is TRBV7-9, the J gene TRBJ1-2; a weak D match, TRBD1 (5 bases). CDR1 SEHNR and CDR2 FQNEAQ come from the germline V gene (reference sequence). This CDR3 is built from 13 residues. V gave up 3 bases and J gave up 7 bases, with 12 bases separating them. CDR3: CASSLWGDRGYTF. The CDR3 DNA sequence: TGTGCCAGCAGCTTGTGGGGGGATCGTGGCTACACCTTC.

The V call is TRBV23-1, the J call TRBJ2-3, with D possibly TRBD2 on 5 matching bases. TRBV23-1 is an ORF, and what it does is uncertain. The V and J ends lost 4 bases and 6 bases respectively, with 17 bases between them. The CDR3 totals 15 residues. CDR3 amino acids: CASSLSSGVVDTQYF. The CDR3 DNA sequence: TGCGCCAGCAGTCTAAGCAGCGGCGTGGTGGATACGCAGTATTTT.

V usage is TRBV9 and J usage is TRBJ2-3, with TRBD1 matching 7 bases. Germline CDR1 and CDR2: SGDLS and YYNGEE. There are 15 residues in the CDR3. Trimming at V came to 5 bases and at J to 2 bases, leaving 8 bases not matched to a gene. CDR3 DNA sequence: TGTGCCAGCAGTGAAACAGGGGAGAACACAGATACGCAGTATTTT. Its translation is CASSETGENTDTQYF.

The V call is TRBV5-6, the J call TRBJ1-4; D gene unclear. The CDR3 covers 14 residues. Germline lookup yields CDR1 SGHDT and CDR2 YYEEEE. Trimming removed 0 bases from V and 8 bases from J, with 11 bases in between. This CDR3 reads CASSLGQIGEKLFF. The CDR3 DNA is TGTGCCAGCAGCTTGGGACAAATTGGAGAAAAACTGTTTTTT.

The gene calls are TRBV5-4 and TRBJ1-4, with TRBD1 matching over 9 bases. The CDR3 runs 16 residues. With V trimmed by 4 bases and J by 5 bases, 9 bases remained unmatched. Germline V lookup: CDR1 SGHNT, CDR2 YYREEE (reference sequence). The CDR3 DNA follows: TGTGCCAGCAGCCACCTCGGACAGGGGAAAAATGAAAAACTGTTTTTT. It encodes CASSHLGQGKNEKLFF.

The rearrangement joins TRBV11-2 to TRBJ2-6; D possibly corresponds to TRBD2 (6 bases). V lost 2 bases and J 4 bases, leaving 18 bases between the germline ends. CDR3 length: 18 amino acids. CDR1 and CDR2 (germline): SGHAT, FQNNGV. CDR3 nucleotide sequence: TGTGCCAGCAGCTTACTCGGGACTCTAGGGGCCGGGGCCAACGTCCTGACTTTC. Its translation is CASSLLGTLGAGANVLTF.

The chain employs TRBV25-1 and TRBJ1-2; perhaps TRBD1 as D (6 bases). The V gene's germline CDR1 is MGHDK and CDR2 SYGVNS. V lost 5 bases and J 2 bases, leaving 12 bases between the germline ends. The CDR3 contains 14 residues. CDR3 region: CASSSAGTNYGYTF. CDR3 DNA: TGTGCCAGCAGTTCCGCAGGGACAAACTATGGCTACACCTTC.

V gene TRBV4-3 combines with J gene TRBJ1-6; TRBD1 matches at 10 bases. This CDR3 comprises 18 residues. Germline CDR1 LGHNA, CDR2 YSLEER. Trimming removed 2 bases from V and 9 bases from J; junction bases left unmatched: 13. Here the CDR3 reads CASSQQILSGTGASPLHF. CDR3 sequence (DNA): TGCGCCAGCAGCCAACAAATATTATCCGGGACAGGGGCTTCACCCCTCCACTTT.